The 5 T cell receptor beta chains given below trace back to one sample, sequenced in a study of Ad26.COV2.S vaccination and SARS-CoV-2 variants. Treatment meaning: some 20 received Ad26.COV2.S at low or high dose, single or two shots; several received placebo; per-sample allocation not given. At day 63 after the first vaccine or placebo injection, samples were drawn. Generated by immunoSEQ multiplex PCR, the TCRdb table keeps only in-frame clones and is missing some. Of roughly 680,000 clones listed, approximately 88% were seen once; the top ten hold around 1.5%. This sample comprised peripheral blood, obtained in a trial of Ad26.COV2.S vaccine versus placebo. All receptors come from a person between 18 and 60 years old who received the Ad26.COV2.S COVID-19 vaccine or a placebo.

The chain is built from TRBV6-6 and TRBJ1-1; D unclear. V shed 6 bases and J shed 4 bases, with 21 bases lying between them. The CDR3 spans 16 residues. The germline V gene has CDR1 MNHNY and CDR2 SVGAGI (reference sequence). The CDR3: CASSWLETAGGTEAFF. The CDR3 DNA reads as TGTGCCAGCAGCTGGCTCGAGACGGCAGGTGGCACTGAAGCTTTCTTT.

The chain carries TRBV6-5 and TRBJ2-7; D gene unclear. Trimming shortened V by 8 bases and J by 0 bases, and 14 bases separated the two germline ends. The CDR3 spans 14 residues. CDR1 is MNHEY and CDR2 is SVGAGI in the germline V gene. CDR3 bases: TGTGCCAGCGGTCTACGGTACGCCTCCTACGAGCAGTACTTC. Protein sequence: CASGLRYASYEQYF.

The V gene is TRBV18, the J gene TRBJ1-1; no clear D gene. CDR1 and CDR2 from the germline V gene are KGHSH and LQKENI. The CDR3 spans 12 residues. V was clipped by 1 base and J by 3 bases, with 3 bases between them. CDR3 in amino acids: CASSPRYTEAFF. As DNA, the CDR3 is TGTGCCAGCTCACCACGGTACACTGAAGCTTTCTTT.

In the case of this clone: Other DNA variants within this sample encode the same CDR3. The J gene is TRBJ1-2, the V gene TRBV5-6, with D unclear. The ends were cut back, 2 bases at V and 4 bases at J, with 12 bases in the middle. The CDR3 loop spans 14 amino acids. Germline-derived CDR1 and CDR2 are SGHDT and YYEEEE. The CDR3 protein is CASSLKGVGYGYTF. The CDR3 nucleotides are TGTGCCAGCAGCTTAAAAGGCGTCGGCTATGGCTACACCTTC.

In DNA, the CDR3 is TGTGCCAGCAGCTTAGATCCAGAAGGCAATGAGCAGTTCTTC. Its protein is CASSLDPEGNEQFF. This chain uses TRBV11-3 with TRBJ2-1; D remains ambiguous. V lost 0 bases, J lost 6 bases, and 9 bases lay in between. The CDR3 runs 14 residues. Germline assignment: CDR1 SGHNT and CDR2 YENEEA.